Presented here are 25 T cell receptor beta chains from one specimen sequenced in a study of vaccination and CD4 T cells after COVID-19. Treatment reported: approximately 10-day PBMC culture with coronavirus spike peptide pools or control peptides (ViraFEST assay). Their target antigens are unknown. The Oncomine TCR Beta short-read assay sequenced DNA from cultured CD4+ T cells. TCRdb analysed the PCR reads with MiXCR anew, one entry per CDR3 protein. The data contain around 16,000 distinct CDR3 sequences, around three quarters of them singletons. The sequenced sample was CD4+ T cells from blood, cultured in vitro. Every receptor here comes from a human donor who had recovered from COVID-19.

The CDR3 is CASSGGGRGSYYEQYF. The CDR3 DNA sequence: TGTGCCAGTAGTGGTGGGGGGCGAGGGTCCTACTACGAGCAGTACTTC. This chain uses TRBV19 with TRBJ2-7; either TRBD1 or TRBD2 may supply D (6 bases each). V was shortened by 5 bases and J by 3 bases, with 20 bases between the two germline ends. CDR1 LNHDA and CDR2 SQIVND come from the germline V gene (reference sequence). CDR3 length: 16 residues.

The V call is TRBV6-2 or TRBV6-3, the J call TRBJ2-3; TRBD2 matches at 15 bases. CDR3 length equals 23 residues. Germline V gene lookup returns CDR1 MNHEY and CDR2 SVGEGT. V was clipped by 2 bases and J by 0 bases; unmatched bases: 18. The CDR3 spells CASSYDLGLAGGPPGGSTDTQYF. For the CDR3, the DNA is TGTGCCAGCAGTTACGACTTGGGACTAGCGGGAGGCCCGCCCGGGGGCAGCACAGATACGCAGTATTTT.

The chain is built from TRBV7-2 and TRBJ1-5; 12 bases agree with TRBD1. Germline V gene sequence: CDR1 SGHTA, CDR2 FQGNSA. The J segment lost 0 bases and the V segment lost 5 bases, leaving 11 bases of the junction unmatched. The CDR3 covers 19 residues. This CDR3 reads CASSHGTGGSFYSNQPQHF. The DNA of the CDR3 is TGTGCCAGCAGCCATGGGACAGGGGGCTCTTTCTATAGCAATCAGCCCCAGCATTTT.

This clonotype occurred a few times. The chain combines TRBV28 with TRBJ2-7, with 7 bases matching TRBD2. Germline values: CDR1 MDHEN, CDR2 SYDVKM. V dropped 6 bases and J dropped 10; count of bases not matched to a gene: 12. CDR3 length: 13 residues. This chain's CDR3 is CASRPREGSRQYF. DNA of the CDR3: TGTGCCAGCAGGCCGAGGGAGGGGTCGAGACAGTACTTC.

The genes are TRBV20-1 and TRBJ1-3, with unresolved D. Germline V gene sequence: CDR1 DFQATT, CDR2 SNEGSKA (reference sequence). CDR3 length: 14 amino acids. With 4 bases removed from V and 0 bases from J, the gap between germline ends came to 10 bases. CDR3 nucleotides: TGCAGTGCTACCCCGGGCAGCTCTGGAAACACCATATATTTT. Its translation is CSATPGSSGNTIYF.

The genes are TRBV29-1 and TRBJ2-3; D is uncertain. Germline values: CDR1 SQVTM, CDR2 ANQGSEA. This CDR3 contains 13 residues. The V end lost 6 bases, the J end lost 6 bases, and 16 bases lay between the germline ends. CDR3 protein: CSVGQSPGDTQYF. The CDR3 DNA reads TGCAGCGTCGGTCAAAGCCCCGGGGATACGCAGTATTTT.

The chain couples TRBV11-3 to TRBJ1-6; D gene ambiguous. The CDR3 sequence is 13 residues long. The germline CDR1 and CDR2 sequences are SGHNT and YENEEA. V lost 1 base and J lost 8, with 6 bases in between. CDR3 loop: CASSLGVDSPLHF. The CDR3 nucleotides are TGTGCCAGCAGCTTAGGCGTGGATTCACCCCTCCACTTT.

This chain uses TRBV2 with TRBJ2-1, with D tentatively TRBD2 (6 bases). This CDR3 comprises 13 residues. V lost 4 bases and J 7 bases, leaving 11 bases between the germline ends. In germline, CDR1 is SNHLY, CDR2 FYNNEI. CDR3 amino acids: CASSVNSGNEQFF. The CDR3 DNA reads TGTGCCAGCAGTGTTAATAGCGGTAATGAGCAGTTCTTC.

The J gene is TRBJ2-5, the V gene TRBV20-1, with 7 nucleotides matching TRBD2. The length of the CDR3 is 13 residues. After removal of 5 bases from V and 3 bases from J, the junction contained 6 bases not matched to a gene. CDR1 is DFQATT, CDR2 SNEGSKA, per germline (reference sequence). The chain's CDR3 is CSAVPSGKETQYF. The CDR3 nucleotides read TGCAGTGCTGTTCCCAGCGGGAAAGAGACCCAGTACTTC.

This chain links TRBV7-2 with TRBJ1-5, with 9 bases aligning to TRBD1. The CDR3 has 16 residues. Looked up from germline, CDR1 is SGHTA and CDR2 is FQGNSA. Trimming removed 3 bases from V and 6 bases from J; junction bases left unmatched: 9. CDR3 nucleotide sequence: TGTGCCAGCAGCTTTCGCTGGGACAGGGTGGCTCAGCCCCAGCATTTT. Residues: CASSFRWDRVAQPQHF.

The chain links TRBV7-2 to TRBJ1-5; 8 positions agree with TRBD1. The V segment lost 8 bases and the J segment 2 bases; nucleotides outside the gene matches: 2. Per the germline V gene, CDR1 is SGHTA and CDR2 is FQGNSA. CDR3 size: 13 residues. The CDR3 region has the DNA TGTGCCAGCGGGACAGGTGGCAATCAGCCCCAGCATTTT. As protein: CASGTGGNQPQHF.

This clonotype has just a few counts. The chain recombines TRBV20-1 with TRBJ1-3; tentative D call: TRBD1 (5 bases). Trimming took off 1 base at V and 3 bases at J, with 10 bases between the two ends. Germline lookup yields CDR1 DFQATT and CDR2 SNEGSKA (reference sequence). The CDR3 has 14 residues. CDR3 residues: CSARVGGDGNTIYF. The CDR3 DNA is TGCAGTGCTAGAGTTGGGGGGGATGGAAACACCATATATTTT.

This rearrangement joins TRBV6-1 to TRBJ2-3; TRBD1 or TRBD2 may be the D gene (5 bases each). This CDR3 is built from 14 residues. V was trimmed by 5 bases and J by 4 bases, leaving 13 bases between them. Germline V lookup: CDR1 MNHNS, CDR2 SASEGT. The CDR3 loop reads CASSRDRPPDTQYF. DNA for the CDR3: TGTGCCAGCAGTAGGGACCGGCCGCCAGATACGCAGTATTTT.

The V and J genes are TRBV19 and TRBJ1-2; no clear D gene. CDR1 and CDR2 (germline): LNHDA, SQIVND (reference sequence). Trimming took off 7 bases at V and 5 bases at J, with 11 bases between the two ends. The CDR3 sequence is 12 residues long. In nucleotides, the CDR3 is TGTGCCAGTACGAAGGGAGCGTATGGCTACACCTTC. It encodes CASTKGAYGYTF.

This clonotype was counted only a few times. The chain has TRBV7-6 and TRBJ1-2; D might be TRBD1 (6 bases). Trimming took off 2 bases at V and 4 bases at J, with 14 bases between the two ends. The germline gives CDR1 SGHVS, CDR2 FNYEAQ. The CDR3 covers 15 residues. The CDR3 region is CASSLSFGTPYGYTF. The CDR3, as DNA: TGTGCCAGCAGCTTAAGCTTCGGGACACCCTATGGCTACACCTTC.

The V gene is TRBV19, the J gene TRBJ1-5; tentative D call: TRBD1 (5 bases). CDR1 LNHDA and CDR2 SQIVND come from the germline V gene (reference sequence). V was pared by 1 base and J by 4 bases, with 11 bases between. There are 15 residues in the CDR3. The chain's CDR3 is CASSIAGTGNQPQHF. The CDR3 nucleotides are TGTGCCAGTAGTATAGCGGGGACGGGGAATCAGCCCCAGCATTTT.

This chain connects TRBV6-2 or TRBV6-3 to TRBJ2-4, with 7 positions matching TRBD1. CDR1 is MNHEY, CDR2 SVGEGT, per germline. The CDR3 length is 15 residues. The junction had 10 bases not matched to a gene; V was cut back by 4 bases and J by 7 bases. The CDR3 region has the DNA TGTGCCAGCAGTTCTCTGAGACAGGGTATGAACATTCAGTACTTC. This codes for CASSSLRQGMNIQYF.

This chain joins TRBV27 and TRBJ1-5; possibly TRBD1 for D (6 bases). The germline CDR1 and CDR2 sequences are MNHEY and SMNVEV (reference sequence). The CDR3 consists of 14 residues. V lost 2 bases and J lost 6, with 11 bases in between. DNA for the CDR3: TGTGCCAGCAGTTTAACAGGGATCGGTCAGCCCCAGCATTTT. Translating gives CASSLTGIGQPQHF.

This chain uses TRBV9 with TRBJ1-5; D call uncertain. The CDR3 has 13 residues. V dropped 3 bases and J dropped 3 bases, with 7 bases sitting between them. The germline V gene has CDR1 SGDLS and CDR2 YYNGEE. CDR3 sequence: CASSGAINQPQHF. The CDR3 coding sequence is TGTGCCAGCAGCGGGGCTATCAATCAGCCCCAGCATTTT.

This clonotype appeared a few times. As DNA, the CDR3 is TGTGCCAGCAGTTACCCCAACGGGAGGGCCGACGGGGAGCTGTTTTTT. Encoded protein: CASSYPNGRADGELFF. The chain recombines TRBV6-5 with TRBJ2-2; 8 bases agree with TRBD2. CDR3 length: 16 amino acids. V lost 2 bases, J lost 7 bases, and 9 bases stayed unmatched. Germline CDR1 is MNHEY and CDR2 is SVGAGI.

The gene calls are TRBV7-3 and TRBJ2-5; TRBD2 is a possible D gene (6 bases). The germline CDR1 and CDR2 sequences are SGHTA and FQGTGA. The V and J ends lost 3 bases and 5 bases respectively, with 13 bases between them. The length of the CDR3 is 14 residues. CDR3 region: CASSFSSAGETQYF. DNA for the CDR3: TGTGCCAGCAGCTTCTCTAGTGCGGGGGAGACCCAGTACTTC.

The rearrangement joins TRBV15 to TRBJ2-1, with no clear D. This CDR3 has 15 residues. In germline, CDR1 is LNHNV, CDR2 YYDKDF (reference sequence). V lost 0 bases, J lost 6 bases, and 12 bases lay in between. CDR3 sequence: CATSRDRPSFNEQFF. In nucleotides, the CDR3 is TGTGCCACCAGCAGAGATCGCCCATCTTTCAATGAGCAGTTCTTC.

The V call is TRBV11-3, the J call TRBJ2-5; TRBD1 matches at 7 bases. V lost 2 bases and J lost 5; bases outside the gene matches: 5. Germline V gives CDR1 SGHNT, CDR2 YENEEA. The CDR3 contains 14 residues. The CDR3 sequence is CASSLRGLRETQYF. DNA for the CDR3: TGTGCCAGCAGCTTAAGGGGGCTTAGGGAGACCCAGTACTTC.

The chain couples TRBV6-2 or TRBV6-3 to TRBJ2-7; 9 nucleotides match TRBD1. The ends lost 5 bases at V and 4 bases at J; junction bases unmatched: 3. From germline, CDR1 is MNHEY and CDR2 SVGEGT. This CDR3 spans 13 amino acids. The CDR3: CASSPGTGYEQYF. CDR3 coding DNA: TGTGCCAGCAGTCCAGGGACAGGGTACGAGCAGTACTTC.

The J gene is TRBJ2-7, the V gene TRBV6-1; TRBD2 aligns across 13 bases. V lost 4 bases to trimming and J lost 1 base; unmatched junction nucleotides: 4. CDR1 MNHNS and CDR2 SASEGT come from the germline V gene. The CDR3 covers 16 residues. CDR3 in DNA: TGTGCCAGCAGTGGGGGACTAGCGGGACGATCCTACGAGCAGTACTTC. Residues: CASSGGLAGRSYEQYF.